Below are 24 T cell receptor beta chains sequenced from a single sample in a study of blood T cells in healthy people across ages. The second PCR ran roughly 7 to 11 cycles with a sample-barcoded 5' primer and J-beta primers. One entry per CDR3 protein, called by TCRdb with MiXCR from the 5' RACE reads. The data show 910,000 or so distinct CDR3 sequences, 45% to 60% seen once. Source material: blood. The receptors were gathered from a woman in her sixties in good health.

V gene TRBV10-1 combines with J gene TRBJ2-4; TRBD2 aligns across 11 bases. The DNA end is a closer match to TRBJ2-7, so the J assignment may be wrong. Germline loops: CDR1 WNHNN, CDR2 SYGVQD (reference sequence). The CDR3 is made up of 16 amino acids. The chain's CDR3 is CASIGTSGADSYEQYF. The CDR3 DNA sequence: TGCGCCAGCATTGGGACTAGCGGTGCCGACTCCTACGAGCAGTACTTC.

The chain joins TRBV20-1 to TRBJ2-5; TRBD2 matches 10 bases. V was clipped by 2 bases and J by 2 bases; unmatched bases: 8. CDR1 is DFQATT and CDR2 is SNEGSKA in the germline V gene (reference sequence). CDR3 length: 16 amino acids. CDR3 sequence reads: CSARSFRTSGQETQYF. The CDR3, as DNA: TGCAGTGCTAGAAGTTTTCGGACTAGCGGACAAGAGACCCAGTACTTC.

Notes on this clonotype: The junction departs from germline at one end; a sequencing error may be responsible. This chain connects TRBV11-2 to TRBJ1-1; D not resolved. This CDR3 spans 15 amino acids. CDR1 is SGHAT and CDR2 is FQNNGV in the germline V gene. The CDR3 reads CASSLDMFVNTEAFF. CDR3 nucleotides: TGTGCCAGCAGCTTAGATATGTTTGTTAACACTGAGGCTTTCTTT.

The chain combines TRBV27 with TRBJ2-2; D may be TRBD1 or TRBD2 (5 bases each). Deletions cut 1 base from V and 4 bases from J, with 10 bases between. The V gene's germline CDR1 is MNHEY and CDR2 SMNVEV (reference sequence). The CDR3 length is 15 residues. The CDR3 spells CASSLWDRGTGELFF. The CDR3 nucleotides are TGTGCCAGCAGTTTATGGGACCGGGGCACCGGGGAGCTGTTTTTT.

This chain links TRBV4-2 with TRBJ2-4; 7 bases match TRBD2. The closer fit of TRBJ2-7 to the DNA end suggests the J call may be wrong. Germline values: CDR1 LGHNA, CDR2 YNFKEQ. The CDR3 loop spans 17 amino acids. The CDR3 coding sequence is TGTGCCAGACGAGGCACCTGGGGAGGGCCTTCGGGCTACGAGCAGTACGTC. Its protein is CARRGTWGGPSGYEQYV.

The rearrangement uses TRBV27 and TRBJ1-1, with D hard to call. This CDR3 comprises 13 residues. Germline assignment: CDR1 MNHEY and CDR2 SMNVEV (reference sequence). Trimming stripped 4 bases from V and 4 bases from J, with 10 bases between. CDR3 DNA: TGTGCCAGCAGTTACACGTCGGTCACTGAAGCTTTCTTT. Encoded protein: CASSYTSVTEAFF.

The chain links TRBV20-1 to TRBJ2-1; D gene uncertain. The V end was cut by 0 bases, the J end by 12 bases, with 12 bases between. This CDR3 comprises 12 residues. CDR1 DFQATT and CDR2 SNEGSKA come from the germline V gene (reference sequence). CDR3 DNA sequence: TGCAGTGCTAGAGATAGAGGATGGTGGCAGTTCTTC. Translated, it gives CSARDRGWWQFF.

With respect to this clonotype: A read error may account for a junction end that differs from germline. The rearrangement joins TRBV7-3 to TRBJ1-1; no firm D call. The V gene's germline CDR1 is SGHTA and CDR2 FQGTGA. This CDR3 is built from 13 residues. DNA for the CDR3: TGTACCAGCAGCTTTGGGGAGAACACTGAAGCTTTCTTT. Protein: CTSSFGENTEAFF.

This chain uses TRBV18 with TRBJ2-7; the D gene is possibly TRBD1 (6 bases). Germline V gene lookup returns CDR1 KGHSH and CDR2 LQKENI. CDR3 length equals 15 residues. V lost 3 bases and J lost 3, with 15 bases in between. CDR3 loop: CASSPTGLWDYEQYF. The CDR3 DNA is TGTGCCAGCTCACCTACAGGGTTATGGGACTACGAGCAGTACTTC.

CDR3 in DNA: TGTGCCAGCAGTCTTACGCGGGCTAGCGGGACCACTAGCACAGATACGCAGTATTTT. Translated, it gives CASSLTRASGTTSTDTQYF. The chain carries TRBV28 and TRBJ2-3; 9 nucleotides agree with TRBD2. Germline V gives CDR1 MDHEN, CDR2 SYDVKM. V shed 5 bases and J 0 bases; nucleotides not matched to a gene: 15. The length of the CDR3 is 19 residues.

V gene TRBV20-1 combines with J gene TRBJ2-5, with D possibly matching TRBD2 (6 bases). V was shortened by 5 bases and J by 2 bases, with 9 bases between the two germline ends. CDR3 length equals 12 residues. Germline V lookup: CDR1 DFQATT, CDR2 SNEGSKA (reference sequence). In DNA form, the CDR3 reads TGCAGTGCTCCCCGGGAGCAAGAGACCCAGTACTTC. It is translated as CSAPREQETQYF.

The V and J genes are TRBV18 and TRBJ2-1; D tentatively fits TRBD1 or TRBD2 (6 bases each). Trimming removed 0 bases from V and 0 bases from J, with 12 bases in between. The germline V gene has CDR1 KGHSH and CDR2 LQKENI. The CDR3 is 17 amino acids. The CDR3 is CASSPPVGGDSYNEQFF. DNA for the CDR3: TGTGCCAGCTCACCACCGGTGGGGGGCGACTCCTACAATGAGCAGTTCTTC. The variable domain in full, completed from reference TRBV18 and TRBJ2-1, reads NAGVMQNPRHLVRRRGQEARLRCSPMKGHSHVYWYRQLPEEGLKFMVYLQKENIIDESGMPKERFSAEFPKEGPSILRIQQVVRGDSAAYFCASSPPVGGDSYNEQFFGPGTRLTVL.

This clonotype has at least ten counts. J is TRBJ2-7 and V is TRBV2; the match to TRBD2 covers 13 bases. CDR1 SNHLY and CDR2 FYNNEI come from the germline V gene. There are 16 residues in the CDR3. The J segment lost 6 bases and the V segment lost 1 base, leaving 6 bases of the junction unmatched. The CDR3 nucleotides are TGTGCCAGCAGTGAAGGGACTAGCGGGAGTCCCCTCGAGCAGTACTTC. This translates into CASSEGTSGSPLEQYF.

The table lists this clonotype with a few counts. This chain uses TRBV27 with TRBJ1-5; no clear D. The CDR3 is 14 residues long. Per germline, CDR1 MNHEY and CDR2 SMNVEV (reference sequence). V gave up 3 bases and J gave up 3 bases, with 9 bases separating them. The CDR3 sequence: CASSFGQFNQPQHF. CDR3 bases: TGTGCCAGCAGTTTTGGTCAGTTCAATCAGCCCCAGCATTTT.

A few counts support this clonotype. The CDR3 DNA is TGTGCCAGCAGTCGGGCTAGCAGGTCAGATACGCAGTATTTT. Its translation: CASSRASRSDTQYF. The genes are TRBV2 and TRBJ2-3, with a tentative D call TRBD2 (5 bases). Germline CDR1 reads SNHLY; CDR2 reads FYNNEI. The germline V and J ends were trimmed by 5 bases and 4 bases, with 13 bases remaining between them. CDR3 size: 14 residues.

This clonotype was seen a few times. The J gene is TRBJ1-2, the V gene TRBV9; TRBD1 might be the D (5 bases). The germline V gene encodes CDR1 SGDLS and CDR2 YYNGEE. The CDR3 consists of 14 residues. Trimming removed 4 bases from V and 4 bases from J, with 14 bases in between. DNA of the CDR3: TGTGCCAGCAGCACCCCCTGGGGCGCCTATGGCTACACCTTC. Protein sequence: CASSTPWGAYGYTF.

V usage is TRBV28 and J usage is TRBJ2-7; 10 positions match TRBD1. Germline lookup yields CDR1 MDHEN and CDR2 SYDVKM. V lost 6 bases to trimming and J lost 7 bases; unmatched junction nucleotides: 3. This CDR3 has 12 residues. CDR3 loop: CASRTGGWEQYF. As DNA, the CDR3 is TGTGCCAGCAGGACAGGGGGCTGGGAGCAGTACTTC.

Here the CDR3 reads CASSRVSPNSPLHF. CDR3 DNA: TGTGCCAGCAGTAGGGTATCCCCTAATTCACCCCTCCACTTT. The V and J genes are TRBV27 and TRBJ1-6; D gene unclear. Trimming left V 5 bases short and J 6 bases short, with 11 bases between. The length of the CDR3 is 14 residues. Per the germline V gene, CDR1 is MNHEY and CDR2 is SMNVEV (reference sequence).

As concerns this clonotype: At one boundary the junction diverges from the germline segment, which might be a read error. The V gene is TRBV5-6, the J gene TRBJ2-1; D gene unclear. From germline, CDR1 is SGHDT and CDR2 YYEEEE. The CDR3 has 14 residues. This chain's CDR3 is CANSLAYWRTEQFF. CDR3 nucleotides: TGTGCCAACAGCTTGGCCTATTGGCGCACAGAGCAGTTCTTC.

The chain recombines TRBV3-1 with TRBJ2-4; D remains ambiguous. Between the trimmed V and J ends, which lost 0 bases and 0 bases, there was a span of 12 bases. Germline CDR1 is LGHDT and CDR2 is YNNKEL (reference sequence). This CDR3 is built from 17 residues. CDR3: CASSQEGIALAKNIQYF. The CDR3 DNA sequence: TGTGCCAGCAGCCAAGAGGGGATAGCCCTAGCCAAAAACATTCAGTACTTC.

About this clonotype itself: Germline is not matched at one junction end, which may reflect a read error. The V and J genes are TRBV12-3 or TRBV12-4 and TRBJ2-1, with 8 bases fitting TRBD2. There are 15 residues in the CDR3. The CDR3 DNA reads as TGTGCCAGCATTAAAAGCGGGAGAGCCCACAATGAGCAGGTCTTC. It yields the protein CASIKSGRAHNEQVF.

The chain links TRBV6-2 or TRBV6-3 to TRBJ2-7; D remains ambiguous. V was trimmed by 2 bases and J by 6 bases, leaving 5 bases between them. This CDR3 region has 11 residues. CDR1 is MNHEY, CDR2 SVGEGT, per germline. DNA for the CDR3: TGTGCCAGCAGTTACCCCTCCGAGCAGTACTTC. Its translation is CASSYPSEQYF.

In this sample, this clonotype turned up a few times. The CDR3 region is CASSLFSASGANVLTF. The CDR3 bases are TGCGCCAGCAGCTTGTTCTCGGCCTCTGGGGCCAACGTCCTGACTTTC. The J gene is TRBJ2-6, the V gene TRBV5-1, with D uncertain. V dropped 1 base and J dropped 0 bases, with 8 bases sitting between them. The CDR3 is 16 residues long. CDR1 is SGHRS, CDR2 YFSETQ, per germline.

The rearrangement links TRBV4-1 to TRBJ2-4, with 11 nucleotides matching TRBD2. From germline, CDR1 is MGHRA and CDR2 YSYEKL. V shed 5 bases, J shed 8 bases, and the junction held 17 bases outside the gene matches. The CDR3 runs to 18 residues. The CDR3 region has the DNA TGCGCCAGCAGCTCAGGGATCTTAGCGGGAGGGGGGTTGGACATTCAGTACTTC. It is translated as CASSSGILAGGGLDIQYF.